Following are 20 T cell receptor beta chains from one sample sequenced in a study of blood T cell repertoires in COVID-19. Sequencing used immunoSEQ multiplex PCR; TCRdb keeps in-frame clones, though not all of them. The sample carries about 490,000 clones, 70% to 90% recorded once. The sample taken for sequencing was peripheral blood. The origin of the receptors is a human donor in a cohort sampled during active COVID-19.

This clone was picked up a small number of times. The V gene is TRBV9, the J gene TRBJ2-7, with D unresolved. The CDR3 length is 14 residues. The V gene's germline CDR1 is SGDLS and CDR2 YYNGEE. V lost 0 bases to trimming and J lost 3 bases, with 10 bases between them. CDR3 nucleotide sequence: TGTGCCAGCAGCGTAGGCTCAGGCAACTACGAGCAGTACTTC. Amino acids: CASSVGSGNYEQYF. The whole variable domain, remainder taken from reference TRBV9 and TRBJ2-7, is DSGVTQTPKHLITATGQRVTLRCSPRSGDLSVYWYQQSLDQGLQFLIQYYNGEERAKGNILERFSAQQFPDLHSELNLSSLELGDSALYFCASSVGSGNYEQYFGPGTRLTVT.

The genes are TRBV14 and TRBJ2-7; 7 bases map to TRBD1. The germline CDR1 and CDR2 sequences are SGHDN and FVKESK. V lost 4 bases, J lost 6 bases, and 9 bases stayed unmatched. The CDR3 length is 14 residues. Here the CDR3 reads CASSPTGSFPEQYF. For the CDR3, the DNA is TGTGCCAGCAGCCCGACAGGGTCCTTCCCCGAGCAGTACTTC.

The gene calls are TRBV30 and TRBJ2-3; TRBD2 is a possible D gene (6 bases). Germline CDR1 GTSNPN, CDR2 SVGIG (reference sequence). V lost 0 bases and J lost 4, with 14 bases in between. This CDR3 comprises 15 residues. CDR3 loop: CAWSVHWEDADTQYF. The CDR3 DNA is TGTGCCTGGAGTGTACACTGGGAGGATGCAGATACGCAGTATTTT.

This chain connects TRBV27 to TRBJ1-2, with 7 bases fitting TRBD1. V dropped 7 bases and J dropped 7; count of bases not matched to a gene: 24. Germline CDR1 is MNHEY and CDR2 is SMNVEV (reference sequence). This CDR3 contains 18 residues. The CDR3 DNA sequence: TGTGCCAGCATTAAAAGTGGGGTCGGGATAGGGGGCGCGGGTGGCTACACCTTC. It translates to CASIKSGVGIGGAGGYTF.

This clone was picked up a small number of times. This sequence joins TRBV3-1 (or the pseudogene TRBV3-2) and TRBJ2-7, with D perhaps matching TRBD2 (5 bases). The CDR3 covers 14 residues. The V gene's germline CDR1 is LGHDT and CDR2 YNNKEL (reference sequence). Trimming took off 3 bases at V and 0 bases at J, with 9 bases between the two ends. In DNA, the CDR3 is TGTGCCAGCAGCCATCTAGGGAGCTCCTACGAGCAGTACTTC. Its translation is CASSHLGSSYEQYF.

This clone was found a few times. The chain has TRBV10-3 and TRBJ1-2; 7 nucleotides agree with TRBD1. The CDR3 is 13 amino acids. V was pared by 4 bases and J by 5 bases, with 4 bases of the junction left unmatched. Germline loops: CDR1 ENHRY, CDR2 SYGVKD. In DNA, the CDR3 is TGTGCCATCAGTGGACAGGGTAGTTATGGCTACACCTTC. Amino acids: CAISGQGSYGYTF.

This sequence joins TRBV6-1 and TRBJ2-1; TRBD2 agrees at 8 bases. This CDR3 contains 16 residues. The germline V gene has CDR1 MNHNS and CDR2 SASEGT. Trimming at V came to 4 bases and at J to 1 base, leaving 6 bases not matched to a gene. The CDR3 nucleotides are TGTGCCAGCAGTGGTAGGCTAGCGGGTTCCTACAATGAGCAGTTCTTC. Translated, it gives CASSGRLAGSYNEQFF.

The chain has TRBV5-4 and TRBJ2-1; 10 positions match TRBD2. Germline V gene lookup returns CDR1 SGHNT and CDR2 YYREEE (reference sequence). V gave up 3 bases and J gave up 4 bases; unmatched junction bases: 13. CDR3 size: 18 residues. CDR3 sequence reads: CASSSPAASGRGYNEQFF. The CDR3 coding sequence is TGTGCCAGCAGCTCCCCCGCGGCTAGCGGGAGAGGATACAATGAGCAGTTCTTC. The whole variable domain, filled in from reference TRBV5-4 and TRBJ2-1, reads ETGVTQSPTHLIKTRGQQVTLRCSSQSGHNTVSWYQQALGQGPQFIFQYYREEENGRGNFPPRFSGLQFPNYSSELNVNALELDDSALYLCASSSPAASGRGYNEQFFGPGTRLTVL.

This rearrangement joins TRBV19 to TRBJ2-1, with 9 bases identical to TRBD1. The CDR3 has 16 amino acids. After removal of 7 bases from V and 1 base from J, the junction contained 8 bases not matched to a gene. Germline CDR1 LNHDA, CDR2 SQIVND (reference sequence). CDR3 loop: CASTGQGIRSYNEQFF. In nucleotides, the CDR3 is TGTGCCAGTACCGGACAGGGGATTAGGTCCTACAATGAGCAGTTCTTC.

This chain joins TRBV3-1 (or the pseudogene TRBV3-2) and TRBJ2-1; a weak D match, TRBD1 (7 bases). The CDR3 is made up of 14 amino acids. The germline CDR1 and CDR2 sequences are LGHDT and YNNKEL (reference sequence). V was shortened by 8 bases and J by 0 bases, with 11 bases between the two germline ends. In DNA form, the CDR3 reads TGTGCCAGCGCGGGACAGCTCTCCTACAATGAGCAGTTCTTC. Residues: CASAGQLSYNEQFF.

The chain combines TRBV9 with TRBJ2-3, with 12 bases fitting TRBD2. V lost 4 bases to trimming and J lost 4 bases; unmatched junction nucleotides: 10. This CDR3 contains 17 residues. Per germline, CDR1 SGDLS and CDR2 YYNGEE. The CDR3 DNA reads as TGTGCCAGCAGCACACAGACTAGCGGGAGAAGGGCAGATACGCAGTATTTT. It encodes CASSTQTSGRRADTQYF.

The CDR3 nucleotides are TGTGCCAGCAGTTTAACACGACTAGCGCCCGGGGAGCTGTTTTTT. It yields the protein CASSLTRLAPGELFF. The chain uses TRBV27 and TRBJ2-2; 8 bases fit TRBD2. CDR1 is MNHEY, CDR2 SMNVEV, per germline (reference sequence). The CDR3 contains 15 residues. The trim removed 2 bases at V and 6 bases at J, leaving 5 bases unmatched.

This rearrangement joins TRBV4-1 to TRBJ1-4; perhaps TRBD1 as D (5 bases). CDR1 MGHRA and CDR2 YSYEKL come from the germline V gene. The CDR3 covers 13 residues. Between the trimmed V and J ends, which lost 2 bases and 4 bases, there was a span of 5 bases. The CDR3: CASSQRGNEKLFF. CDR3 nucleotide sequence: TGCGCCAGCAGCCAAAGGGGTAATGAAAAACTGTTTTTT.

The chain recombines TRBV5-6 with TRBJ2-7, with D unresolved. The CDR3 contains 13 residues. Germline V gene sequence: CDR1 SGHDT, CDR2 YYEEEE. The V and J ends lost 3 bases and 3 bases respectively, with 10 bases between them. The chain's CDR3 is CASSYLDNYEQYF. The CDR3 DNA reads TGTGCCAGCAGCTATCTCGACAACTACGAGCAGTACTTC. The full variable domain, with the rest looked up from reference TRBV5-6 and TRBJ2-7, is DAGVTQSPTHLIKTRGQQVTLRCSPKSGHDTVSWYQQALGQGPQFIFQYYEEEERQRGNFPDRFSGHQFPNYSSELNVNALLLGDSALYLCASSYLDNYEQYFGPGTRLTVT.

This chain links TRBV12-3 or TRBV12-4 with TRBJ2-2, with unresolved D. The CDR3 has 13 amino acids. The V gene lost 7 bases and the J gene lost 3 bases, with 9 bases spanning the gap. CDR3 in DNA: TGTGCCAGCACCCTCACGGACACCGGGGAGCTGTTTTTT. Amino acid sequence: CASTLTDTGELFF.

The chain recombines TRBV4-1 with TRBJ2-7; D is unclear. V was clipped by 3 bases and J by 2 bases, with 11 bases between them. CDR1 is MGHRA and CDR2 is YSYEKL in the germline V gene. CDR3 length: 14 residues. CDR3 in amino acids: CASSQHFPPYEQYF. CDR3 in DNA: TGCGCCAGCAGCCAGCACTTTCCCCCCTACGAGCAGTACTTC.

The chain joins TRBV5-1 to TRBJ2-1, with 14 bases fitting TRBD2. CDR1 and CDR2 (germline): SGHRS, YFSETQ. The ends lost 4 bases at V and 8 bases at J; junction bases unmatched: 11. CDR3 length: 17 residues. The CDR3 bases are TGCGCCAGCAGCCAGGGGGGACTAGCGGGAGTTTTAGATGAGCAGTTCTTC. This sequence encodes CASSQGGLAGVLDEQFF.

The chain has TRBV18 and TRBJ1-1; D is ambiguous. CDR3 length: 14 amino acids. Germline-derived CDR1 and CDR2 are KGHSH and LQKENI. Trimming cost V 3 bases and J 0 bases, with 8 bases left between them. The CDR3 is CASSPFPLNTEAFF. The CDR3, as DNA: TGTGCCAGCTCACCCTTTCCCTTGAACACTGAAGCTTTCTTT.

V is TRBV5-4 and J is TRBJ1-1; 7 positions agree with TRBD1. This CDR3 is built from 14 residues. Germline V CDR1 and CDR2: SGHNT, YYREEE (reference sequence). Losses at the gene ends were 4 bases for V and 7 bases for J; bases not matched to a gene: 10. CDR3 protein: CASSPPNRDSEAFF. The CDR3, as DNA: TGTGCCAGCAGCCCCCCTAACCGGGACAGTGAAGCTTTCTTT.

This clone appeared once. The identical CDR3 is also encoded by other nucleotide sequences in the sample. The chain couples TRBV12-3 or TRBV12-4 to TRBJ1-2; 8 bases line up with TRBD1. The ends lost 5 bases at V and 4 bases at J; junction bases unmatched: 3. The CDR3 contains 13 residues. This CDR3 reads CASSLDRVYGYTF. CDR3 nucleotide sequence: TGTGCCAGCAGTCTGGACAGGGTCTATGGCTACACCTTC.